These 2 T cell receptor beta chains were sequenced from one sample in a study of cytomegalovirus exposure and HLA in healthy donors. The assay was immunoSEQ multiplex PCR, and TCRdb's table has in-frame clones only and misses some. Among about 150,000 clones, about 82% were seen once, and the ten largest hold over 2%. The sequenced sample consisted of PBMCs. The source of these receptors is a human donor in good health.

V is TRBV4-1 and J is TRBJ1-5; 11 bases map to TRBD1. Germline V gene data show CDR1 as MGHRA and CDR2 as YSYEKL. With V trimmed by 4 bases and J by 5 bases, 10 bases remained unmatched. CDR3 size: 17 residues. The CDR3 sequence: CASSPTVGQGEYQPQHF. In DNA, the CDR3 is TGCGCCAGCAGCCCCACTGTGGGACAGGGGGAATATCAGCCCCAGCATTTT.

V gene TRBV11-2 combines with J gene TRBJ2-5, with TRBD1 matching over 8 bases. V dropped 3 bases and J dropped 1; count of bases not matched to a gene: 7. The germline V gene has CDR1 SGHAT and CDR2 FQNNGV. The CDR3 runs 16 residues. CDR3 residues: CASSFWTGKPQETQYF. CDR3 bases: TGTGCCAGCAGCTTTTGGACAGGGAAGCCCCAAGAGACCCAGTACTTC.